There are a few counts of the clone carrying this T cell receptor beta chain. Primers used in a second PCR of about 7 to 12 cycles were a sample-barcoded 5' primer and a J-beta primer mix. TCRdb fed the 5' RACE reads into MiXCR, producing one record per CDR3 protein. This sample yields some 900,000 distinct CDR3 sequences, of which around 48% are seen a single time; over 10% belongs to the top ten. The CDR3 is made up of 18 amino acids. V dropped 3 bases and J dropped 6; count of bases not matched to a gene: 18. The data originate from a study of blood T cells in healthy people across ages. The TCR sequence derives from a man aged 30 to 39 in good health. V gene TRBV6-7 combines with J gene TRBJ2-7, with 9 bases lining up with TRBD2. TRBV6-7 is reported as an ORF; its role is uncertain. The sequencing input was blood. This chain's CDR3 is CASSYGDSGGTLTFEQYF. CDR3 nucleotide sequence: TGTGCCAGCAGTTATGGCGATAGCGGGGGTACACTTACCTTCGAGCAGTACTTC.